This T cell receptor (beta chain) comes out of a study of T cell clones after liver transplantation (dated by TCRdb to between 2018 and 2021). At the level of the whole study: The samples were obtained from ITN030ST, a randomized trial that attempted immunosuppression withdrawal within 2 years after liver transplantation. Of the 8 liver transplant recipients making up the studied cohort, 3 were classified as tolerant and 5 as non-tolerant. After a pre-transplant mixed lymphocyte reaction, TCRbeta sequencing was used to pinpoint donor-reactive T cell clones, which were subsequently tracked in post-transplant blood. Blood samples were taken pre-transplant, pre-randomization before withdrawal, and post-randomization after full withdrawal or failed withdrawal. As an antigen-independent comparator for donor-reactive sequences, third party-reactive TCRbeta sequences were also identified from pre-transplant MLRs. Of the eight recipients, three were HCV-positive, while the remaining recipients had been transplanted for non-autoimmune, non-viral indications. To count as tolerant, a recipient had to stay completely off immunosuppression for at least one year without liver enzymes climbing beyond twice the upper limit of normal. No induction therapy was given to the subjects, and standard immunosuppression was administered until randomization at 12-24 months post-transplant.

Frozen genomic DNA underwent high-throughput TCRbeta CDR3 sequencing by immunoSEQ, including PCR amplification, mapping, bias correction and internal controls. The source study handled its data this way. Productive rearrangements were kept, and unique TCRbeta sequences were defined by CDR3 nucleotide sequence plus V and J gene. For classification of a sequence as donor-reactive, at least 5-fold expansion in CFSE-low cells relative to unstimulated pre-transplant cells and a frequency of at least 0.01% were required. To ensure at least 90% detection power, minimum frequency thresholds were set for each subject based on that subject's lowest-template unstimulated sample. Jensen-Shannon divergence between the top 1000 TCRbeta sequences after and before transplant was used to measure repertoire turnover. Two-sided Fisher's exact tests were used to test for changes in the detection of donor-reactive sequences. The clones in this table, taken by TCRdb from immuneACCESS, are in-frame only. Not every clone is retained; where verified, under half of the shortfall comes from an unresolved V gene, and the cause of the rest is unknown. V, J and clone size are those of that table, while D and trimming were read from the DNA. The sample table shows several thousand clones, and 79% are seen once. Together, the top ten hold 30% to 40% of the sample.

Worth noting for this clone: Its antigen is not yet known. No much larger clone exists at a distance of one base, and base qualities are not known.

For CDR1 and CDR2, the germline V gene (reference sequence) lists MNHEY and SMNVEV. V is reduced by 8 bases and J by 8 bases, leaving a spacing of 15 bases between them. The CDR3, from cysteine to phenylalanine, totals 12 residues. CDR3 DNA only is kept here, 36 bases in frame from base 1. Unstimulated PBMCs, after thawing, were stained for CD3, CD4 and CD8 and then FACS-sorted into CD3+CD4+ and CD3+CD8+ populations. Randomization to immunosuppression withdrawal applied to every one of the 8 studied subjects. The Qiagen DNeasy Blood and Tissue Kit was used to isolate genomic DNA. Overall results and qualifications from the work: A significant post-transplant decrease in circulating donor-reactive CD4 TCRbeta sequences was observed in 5 of 8 subjects, irrespective of tolerance or HCV status. The decline in donor-reactive sequences exceeded the decline in third party-reactive sequences, suggesting partial antigen-specific deletion that was unrelated to withdrawal success. Without allograft tissue specimens, donor-reactive T cells may have migrated into the graft rather than being deleted. When repertoire turnover was accounted for, significantly reduced detection of donor-reactive sequences was found in 7 of 8 subjects for CD4 and in 8 of 8 subjects for CD8. The conclusions were considered preliminary, being limited by small, heterogeneous patient numbers and non-standardized post-transplant time points. Low numbers of available donor cells limited the measurable donor-reactive repertoire in a couple of subjects.

This sequence uses TRBV27 and TRBJ1-1, with no reliable assignment of the D segment. The receptor was isolated from a human patient who received a liver transplant. After transplantation, some T cells may belong to the graft donor instead of the recipient. The sample was CD8+ T cells from blood, taken 24 months after liver transplant. The encoded CDR3 is CASSSESGEAFF. Read as DNA, the sequence is TGTGCCAGCTCCTCGGAGAGCGGAGAAGCTTTCTTT.